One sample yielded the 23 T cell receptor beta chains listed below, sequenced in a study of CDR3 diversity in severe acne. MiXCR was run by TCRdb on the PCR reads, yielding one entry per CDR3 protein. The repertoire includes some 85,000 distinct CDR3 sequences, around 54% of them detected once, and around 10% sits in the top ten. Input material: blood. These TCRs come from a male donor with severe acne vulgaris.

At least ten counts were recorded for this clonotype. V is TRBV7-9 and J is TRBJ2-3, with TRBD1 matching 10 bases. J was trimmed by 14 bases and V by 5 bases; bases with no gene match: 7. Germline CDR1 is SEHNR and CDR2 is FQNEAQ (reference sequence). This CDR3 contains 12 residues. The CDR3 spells CASSRGDRGRYF. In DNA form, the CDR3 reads TGTGCCAGCAGCCGAGGGGACAGGGGACGGTATTTT. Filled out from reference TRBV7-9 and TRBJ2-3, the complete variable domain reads DTGVSQNPRHKITKRGQNVTFRCDPISEHNRLYWYRQTLGQGPEFLTYFQNEAQLEKSRLLSDRFSAERPKGSFSTLEIQRTEQGDSAMYLCASSRGDRGRYFGPGTRLTVL.

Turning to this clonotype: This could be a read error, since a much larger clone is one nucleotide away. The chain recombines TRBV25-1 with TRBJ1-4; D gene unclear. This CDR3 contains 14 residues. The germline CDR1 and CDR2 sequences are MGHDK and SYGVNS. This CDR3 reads CVSRPSSPNEKLFF. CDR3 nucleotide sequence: TGTGTCAGCAGACCCTCTTCCCCAAATGAAAAACTGTTTTTT.

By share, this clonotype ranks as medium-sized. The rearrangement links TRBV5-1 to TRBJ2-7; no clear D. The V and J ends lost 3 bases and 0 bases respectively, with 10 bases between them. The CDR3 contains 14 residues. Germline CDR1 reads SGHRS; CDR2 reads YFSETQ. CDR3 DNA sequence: TGCGCCAGCAGCTCCTCGTACAGCTCCTACGAGCAGTACTTC. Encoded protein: CASSSSYSSYEQYF.

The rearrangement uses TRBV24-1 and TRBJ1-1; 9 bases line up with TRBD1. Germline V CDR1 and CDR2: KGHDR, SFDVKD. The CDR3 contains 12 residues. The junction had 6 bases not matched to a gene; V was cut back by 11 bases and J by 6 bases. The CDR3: CASGGTGSEAFF. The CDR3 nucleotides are TGTGCCAGCGGGGGGACAGGGTCTGAAGCTTTCTTT.

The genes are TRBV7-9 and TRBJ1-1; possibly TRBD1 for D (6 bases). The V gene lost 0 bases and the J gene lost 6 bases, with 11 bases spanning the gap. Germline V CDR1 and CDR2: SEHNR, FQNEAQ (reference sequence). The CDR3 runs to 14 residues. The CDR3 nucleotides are TGTGCCAGCAGCTTAGCCAGGGGAAGCGCTGAAGCTTTCTTT. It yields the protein CASSLARGSAEAFF. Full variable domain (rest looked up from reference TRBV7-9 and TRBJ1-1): DTGVSQNPRHKITKRGQNVTFRCDPISEHNRLYWYRQTLGQGPEFLTYFQNEAQLEKSRLLSDRFSAERPKGSFSTLEIQRTEQGDSAMYLCASSLARGSAEAFFGQGTRLTVV.

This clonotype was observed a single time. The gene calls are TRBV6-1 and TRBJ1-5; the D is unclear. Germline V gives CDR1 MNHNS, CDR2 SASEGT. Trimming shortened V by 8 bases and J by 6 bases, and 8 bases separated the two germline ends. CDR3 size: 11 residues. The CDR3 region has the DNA TGTGCCAGCGGTCCGGGTCAGCCCCAGCATTTT. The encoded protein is CASGPGQPQHF.

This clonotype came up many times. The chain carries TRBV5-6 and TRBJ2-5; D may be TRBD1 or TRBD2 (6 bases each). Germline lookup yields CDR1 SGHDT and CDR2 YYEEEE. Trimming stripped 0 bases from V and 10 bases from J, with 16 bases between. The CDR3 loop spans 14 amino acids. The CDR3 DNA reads TGTGCCAGCAGCTTGGGTAGATGGGGGGCGGTCCAGTACTTC. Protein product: CASSLGRWGAVQYF.

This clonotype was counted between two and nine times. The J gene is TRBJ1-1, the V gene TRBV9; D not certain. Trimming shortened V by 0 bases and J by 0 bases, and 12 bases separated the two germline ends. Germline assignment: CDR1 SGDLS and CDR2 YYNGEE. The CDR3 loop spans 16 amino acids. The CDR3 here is CASSVDEGRMNTEAFF. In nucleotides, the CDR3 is TGTGCCAGCAGCGTAGATGAGGGCAGGATGAACACTGAAGCTTTCTTT. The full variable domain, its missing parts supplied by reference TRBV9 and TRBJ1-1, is DSGVTQTPKHLITATGQRVTLRCSPRSGDLSVYWYQQSLDQGLQFLIQYYNGEERAKGNILERFSAQQFPDLHSELNLSSLELGDSALYFCASSVDEGRMNTEAFFGQGTRLTVV.

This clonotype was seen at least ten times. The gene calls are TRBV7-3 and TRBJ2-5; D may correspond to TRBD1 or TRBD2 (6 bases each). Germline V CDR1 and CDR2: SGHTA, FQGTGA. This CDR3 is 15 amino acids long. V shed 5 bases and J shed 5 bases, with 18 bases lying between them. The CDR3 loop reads CASSQIGGRGETQYF. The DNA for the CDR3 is TGTGCCAGCAGCCAAATAGGGGGGCGCGGCGAGACCCAGTACTTC.

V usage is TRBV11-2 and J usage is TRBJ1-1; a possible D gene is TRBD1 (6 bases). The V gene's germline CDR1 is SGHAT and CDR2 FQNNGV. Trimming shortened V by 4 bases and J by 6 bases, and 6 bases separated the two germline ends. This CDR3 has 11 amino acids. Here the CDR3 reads CASSWGPEAFF. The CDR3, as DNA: TGTGCCAGCAGCTGGGGGCCTGAAGCTTTCTTT.

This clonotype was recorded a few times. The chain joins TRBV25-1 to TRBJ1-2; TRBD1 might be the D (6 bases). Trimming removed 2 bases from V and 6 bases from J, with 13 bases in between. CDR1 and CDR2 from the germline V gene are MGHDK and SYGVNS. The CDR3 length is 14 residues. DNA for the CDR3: TGTGCCAGCAGTGAAACGGGACAATTCGATGGCTACACCTTC. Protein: CASSETGQFDGYTF.

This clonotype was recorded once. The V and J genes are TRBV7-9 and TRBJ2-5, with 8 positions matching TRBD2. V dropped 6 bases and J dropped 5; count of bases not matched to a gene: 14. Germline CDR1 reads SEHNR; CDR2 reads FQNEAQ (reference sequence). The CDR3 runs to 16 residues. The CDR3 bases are TGTGCCAGCAGTCAAGACACGGGAGGGCTTCAGGAGACCCAGTACTTC. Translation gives CASSQDTGGLQETQYF.

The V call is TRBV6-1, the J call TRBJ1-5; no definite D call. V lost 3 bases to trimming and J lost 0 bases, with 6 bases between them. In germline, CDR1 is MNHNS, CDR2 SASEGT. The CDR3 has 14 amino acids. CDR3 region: CASSEGYSNQPQHF. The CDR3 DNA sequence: TGTGCCAGCAGTGAGGGATATAGCAATCAGCCCCAGCATTTT.

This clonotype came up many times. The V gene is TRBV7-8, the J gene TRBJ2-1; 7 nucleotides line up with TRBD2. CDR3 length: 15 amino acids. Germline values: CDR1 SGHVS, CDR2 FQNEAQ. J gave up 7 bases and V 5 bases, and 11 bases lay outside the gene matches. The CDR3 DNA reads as TGTGCCAGCAGCCCAAAGGTCGGCGGGGGAAATGAGCAGTTCTTC. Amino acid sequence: CASSPKVGGGNEQFF.

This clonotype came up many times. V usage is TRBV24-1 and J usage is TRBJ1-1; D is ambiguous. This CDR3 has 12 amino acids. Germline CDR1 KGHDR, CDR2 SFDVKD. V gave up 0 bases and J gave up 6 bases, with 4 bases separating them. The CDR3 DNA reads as TGTGCCACCAGTGATTTGTCAGCTGAAGCTTTCTTT. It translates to CATSDLSAEAFF.

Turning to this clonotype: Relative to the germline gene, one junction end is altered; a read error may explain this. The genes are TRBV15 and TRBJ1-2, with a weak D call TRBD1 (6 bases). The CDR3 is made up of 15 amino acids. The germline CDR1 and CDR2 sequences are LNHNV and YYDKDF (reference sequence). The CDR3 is CATSARGVSGDGYAF. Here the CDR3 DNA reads TGTGCCACCAGCGCTAGGGGTGTTTCAGGGGACGGCTACGCCTTC.

DNA for the CDR3: TGTGCCAGCAGCTCCGGGACAGGGTCGGCCTACGAGCAGTACTTC. Translation: CASSSGTGSAYEQYF. The genes are TRBV11-2 and TRBJ2-5; 9 nucleotides agree with TRBD1. The last part of the DNA fits TRBJ2-7 better; the J call may be wrong. The germline CDR1 and CDR2 sequences are SGHAT and FQNNGV. The CDR3 is 15 residues long.

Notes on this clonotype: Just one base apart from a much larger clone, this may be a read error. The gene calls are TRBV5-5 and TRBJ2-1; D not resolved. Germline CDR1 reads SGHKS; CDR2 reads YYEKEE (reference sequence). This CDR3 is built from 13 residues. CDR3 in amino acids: CASGLQVINEQFF. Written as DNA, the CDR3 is TGTGCCAGCGGCTTGCAGGTCATCAATGAGCAGTTCTTC.

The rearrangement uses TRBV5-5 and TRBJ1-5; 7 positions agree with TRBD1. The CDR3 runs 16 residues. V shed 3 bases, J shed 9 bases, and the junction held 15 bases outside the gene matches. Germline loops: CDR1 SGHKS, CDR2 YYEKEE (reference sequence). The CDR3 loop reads CASSSSTGVRQSPQHF. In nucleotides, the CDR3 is TGTGCCAGCAGCTCTTCTACAGGGGTCCGCCAATCGCCCCAGCATTTT.

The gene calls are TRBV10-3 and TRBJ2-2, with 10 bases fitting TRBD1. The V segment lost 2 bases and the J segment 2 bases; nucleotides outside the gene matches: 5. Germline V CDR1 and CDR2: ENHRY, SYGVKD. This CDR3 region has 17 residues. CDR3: CAISELRQGANTGELFF. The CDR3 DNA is TGTGCCATCAGTGAGCTGAGACAGGGGGCAAACACCGGGGAGCTGTTTTTT.

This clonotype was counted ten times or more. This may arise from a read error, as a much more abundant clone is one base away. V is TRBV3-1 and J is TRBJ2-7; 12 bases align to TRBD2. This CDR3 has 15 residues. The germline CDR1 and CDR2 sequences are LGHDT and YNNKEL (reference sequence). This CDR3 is CASGQGLAGQGEQYF. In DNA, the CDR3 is TGTGCCAGCGGCCAAGGACTAGCGGGACAGGGTGAGCAGTACTTC.

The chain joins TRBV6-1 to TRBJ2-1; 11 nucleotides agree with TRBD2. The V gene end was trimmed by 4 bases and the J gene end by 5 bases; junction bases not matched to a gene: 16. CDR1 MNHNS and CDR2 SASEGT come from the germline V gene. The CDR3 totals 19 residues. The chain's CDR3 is CASSAPSGRIGSRNNEQFF. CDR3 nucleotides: TGTGCCAGCAGTGCCCCTAGCGGGAGGATTGGGAGTAGGAACAATGAGCAGTTCTTC.

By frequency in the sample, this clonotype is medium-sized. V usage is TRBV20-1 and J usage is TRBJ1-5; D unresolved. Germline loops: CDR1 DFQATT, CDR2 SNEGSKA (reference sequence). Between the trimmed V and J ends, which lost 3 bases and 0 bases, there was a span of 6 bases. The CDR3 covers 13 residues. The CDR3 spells CSASDGSNQPQHF. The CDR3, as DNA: TGCAGTGCTAGTGATGGTAGCAATCAGCCCCAGCATTTT.